This record covers a single TCR beta chain. Its antigen is unknown. The sample originates from a study of cytomegalovirus exposure and HLA in healthy donors. Germline loops: CDR1 MNHNY, CDR2 SVGAGI (reference sequence). The CDR3 extends over 15 amino acids. Germline trimming cut 6 bases from V and 0 bases from J; bases unmatched to any gene: 5. TCRdb's table, derived via immunoSEQ multiplex PCR, lists solely in-frame clones and lacks some. The sample records some 83,000 clones, around 94% being singletons. The study, taken as a whole, reports: It was reportedly the case that the classifier diagnosed cytomegalovirus status with high specificity and sensitivity. The TCR clusters that emerged in the first cohort tended, a later analysis found, to co-occur in the 120 validation repertoires.

This receptor was obtained from a woman aged 18-29 years in good health and CMV-seronegative. Specimen: PBMCs. The chain combines TRBV6-6 with TRBJ2-3; 8 nucleotides match TRBD1. The DNA for the CDR3 is TGTGCCAGCAGCCTGGACAGGGAAAGCACAGATACGCAGTATTTT. This gives the protein CASSLDRESTDTQYF.